A selection of T cell receptor beta chains follows, all from one sample in a study of CD8+CD57+ T cells in acquired aplastic anemia. MiXCR, applied by TCRdb to the reads, yields one record per CDR3 protein. The sample has some 170,000 distinct CDR3 sequences, nearly 65% seen once. The specimen sequenced was sorted CD4+, CD8+, or CD8+CD57+ T cells (not recorded which) from PBMCs. The receptors were gathered from a human donor with aplastic anemia. Each CDR3 is given with its conserved first and last residue. The D gene is left open where the match is weak. Size is omitted from some rows. Given values are once, few, many or a class for expanded clones.

>TRBJ2-1|many|-|TRBV6-5
CASSPIYVPSYNEQFF
TGTGCCAGCAGCCCGATCTACGTCCCCTCCTACAATGAGCAGTTCTTC
>TRBJ1-2|-|-|TRBV4-1
CASSRWVGGTNYGYTF
TGCGCCAGCAGCCGATGGGTCGGGGGGACCAACTATGGCTACACCTTC
>TRBJ1-2|-|-|TRBV24-1
CATSSEANYGYTF
TGTGCCACCAGTTCCGAGGCTAACTATGGCTACACCTTC
>TRBJ2-7|once|-|TRBV11-2
CASSLAVGQLYEQYF
TGTGCCAGCAGCTTAGCCGTTGGACAGCTCTACGAGCAGTACTTC
>TRBJ2-6|few|-|TRBV20-1
CSAYPPGGANVLTF
TGCAGTGCTTATCCCCCGGGGGGGGCCAACGTCCTGACTTTC
>TRBJ2-1|-|TRBD2|TRBV27
CASSLLAGGLVGEQFF
TGTGCCAGCAGCCTACTAGCGGGGGGCCTAGTTGGTGAGCAGTTCTTC
>TRBJ2-5|-|-|TRBV24-1
CATSESGRAPEGAQYF
TGTGCCACCAGTGAGTCCGGTAGGGCGCCTGAGGGGGCCCAGTACTTC
>TRBJ2-7|-|-|TRBV15
CATSREVARGIEQYF
TGTGCCACCAGCAGAGAGGTTGCTAGAGGGATCGAGCAGTACTTC
>TRBJ2-5|-|-|TRBV29-1
CSVADMGETQYF
TGCAGCGTGGCAGACATGGGGGAGACCCAGTACTTC
>TRBJ1-2|-|-|TRBV19
CASSPGFDYGYTF
TGTGCCAGTAGTCCAGGGTTTGACTATGGCTACACCTTC
>TRBJ1-5|-|-|TRBV4-2
CASSLSLSTDTHF
TGTGCCAGCAGCCTCTCCTTGAGCACAGATACGCATTTT
>TRBJ2-7|few|-|TRBV7-2
CASRGASYEQYF
TGTGCCAGCAGGGGAGCCTCCTACGAGCAGTACTTC
>TRBJ2-7|-|TRBD2|TRBV20-1
CSASAVASGLVSEQYF
TGCAGTGCCAGCGCGGTGGCTAGCGGGCTCGTGAGCGAGCAGTACTTC
>TRBJ1-3|-|-|TRBV7-2
CASSLVGAYSGNTIYF
TGTGCCAGCAGCTTAGTAGGGGCATACTCTGGAAACACCATATATTTT
>TRBJ2-3|-|-|TRBV7-8
CASSLAVTGLETDTQYF
TGTGCCAGCAGCTTAGCGGTCACAGGGTTGGAAACAGATACGCAGTATTTT
>TRBJ1-5|-|-|TRBV10-2
CASSGLGGNQPQHF
TGCGCCAGCAGTGGTTTAGGGGGCAATCAGCCCCAGCATTTT
>TRBJ1-2|-|TRBD1|TRBV5-6
CASSAEPTGGNGYTF
TGTGCCAGCAGCGCCGAACCGACAGGGGGAAACGGCTACACCTTC
>TRBJ2-5|-|-|TRBV20-1
CSAGEIDIVETQYF
TGCAGTGCTGGGGAAATCGACATAGTGGAGACCCAGTACTTC
>TRBJ1-2|-|TRBD1|TRBV7-9
CASSRTGETTYYGYTF
TGTGCCAGCAGCAGGACAGGGGAAACTACGTACTATGGCTACACCTTC
>TRBJ2-3|-|TRBD1|TRBV2
CASSQGVDTQYF
TGTGCCAGCAGTCAGGGGGTAGATACGCAGTATTTT
>TRBJ2-7|-|-|TRBV7-8
CASSRVAKGYEQYF
TGTGCCAGCAGTCGGGTAGCGAAGGGATACGAGCAGTACTTC
>TRBJ2-1|many|TRBD1|TRBV9
CASSVEQGLGNEQFF
TGTGCCAGCAGCGTAGAACAGGGGCTAGGGAATGAGCAGTTCTTC
>TRBJ2-7|few|TRBD2|TRBV19
CASRAGGSSYEQYF
TGTGCCAGTAGGGCGGGAGGGTCATCCTACGAGCAGTACTTC
>TRBJ1-6|-|-|TRBV3-1
CASSHPARAGSPLHF
TGTGCCAGCAGCCACCCCGCGAGGGCGGGTTCACCCCTCCACTTT
>TRBJ2-7|many|-|TRBV7-6
CASSPLARVNEQYF
TGTGCCAGCAGCCCGCTAGCCAGGGTCAACGAGCAGTACTTC
>TRBJ2-7|-|TRBD2|TRBV20-1
CSASGGTSGASYEQYF
TGCAGTGCTTCAGGGGGGACTAGCGGGGCCTCCTACGAGCAGTACTTC
>TRBJ2-7|-|-|TRBV7-9
CASSYISPSYEQYF
TGTGCCAGCAGCTATATAAGCCCTTCCTACGAGCAGTACTTC
>TRBJ2-7|few|-|TRBV20-1
CSARHPRTNRGSYEQYF
TGCAGTGCTAGACACCCTAGGACGAACCGGGGCTCCTACGAGCAGTACTTC
>TRBJ2-3|-|TRBD2|TRBV20-1
CSARVVAGGRADTQYF
TGCAGTGCTAGGGTGGTAGCGGGGGGGCGGGCAGATACGCAGTATTTT
>TRBJ2-1|-|-|TRBV7-9
CASSLELPALFF
TGTGCCAGCAGCTTAGAGCTCCCCGCGCTGTTCTTC
>TRBJ2-2|few|TRBD2|TRBV10-3
CASRLAGEVTGELFF
TGTGCCTCCAGACTAGCGGGAGAGGTCACCGGGGAGCTGTTTTTT
>TRBJ2-6|-|-|TRBV10-3
CAIRQDGGANVLTF
TGTGCCATAAGACAGGATGGTGGGGCCAACGTCCTGACTTTC
>TRBJ2-2|-|TRBD2|TRBV9
CASSVDSGRTGELFF
TGTGCCAGCAGCGTAGATAGCGGGAGAACCGGGGAGCTGTTTTTT
>TRBJ1-6|-|-|TRBV19
CASSGVEDSPLHF
TGTGCCAGTAGTGGGGTTGAAGATTCACCCCTCCACTTT
>TRBJ1-1|many|-|TRBV20-1
CSARDSSDTEAFF
TGCAGTGCTAGAGATAGCAGTGACACTGAAGCTTTCTTT
>TRBJ1-5|-|TRBD1|TRBV7-3
CASSYHRDSNQPRHF
TGTGCCAGCAGCTACCACCGGGACAGCAATCAGCCCCGGCATTTT
>TRBJ2-2|-|TRBD1|TRBV12-3/TRBV12-4
CASSKGQRNTGELFF
TGTGCCAGCAGCAAGGGACAGCGGAACACCGGGGAGCTGTTTTTT
>TRBJ2-1|-|TRBD2|TRBV10-3
CASSPGLGGEQFF
TGTGCCAGCAGCCCGGGACTAGGGGGTGAGCAGTTCTTC
>TRBJ1-3|-|-|TRBV25-1
CASSEYYLGPHSGNTIYF
TGTGCCAGCAGTGAATATTACCTGGGTCCCCACTCTGGAAACACCATATATTTT
>TRBJ2-2|-|TRBD2|TRBV19
CASNRGRELVTGELFF
TGTGCCAGTAATAGAGGGAGGGAACTGGTCACCGGGGAGCTGTTTTTT
>TRBJ2-5|-|-|TRBV7-3
CASSFRPSGVGETQYF
TGTGCCAGCAGCTTCCGGCCAAGTGGGGTAGGAGAGACCCAGTACTTC
>TRBJ2-7|-|-|TRBV11-2
CASSSWPRGKSYEQYF
TGTGCCAGCAGCTCGTGGCCCAGGGGAAAGTCCTACGAGCAGTACTTC
>TRBJ2-1|-|-|TRBV7-6
CASSLGKDWTYNEQFF
TGTGCCAGCAGCTTGGGCAAGGACTGGACTTACAATGAGCAGTTCTTC
>TRBJ1-5|-|TRBD1|TRBV4-2
CASSLAQGESQPQHF
TGTGCCAGCAGCTTGGCCCAGGGGGAAAGTCAGCCCCAGCATTTT
>TRBJ2-1|-|TRBD1|TRBV9
CASSVEGARYNEQFF
TGTGCCAGCAGCGTAGAGGGGGCCAGGTACAATGAGCAGTTCTTC
>TRBJ1-1|many|TRBD1|TRBV7-9
CASSRPGQGAAEAFF
TGTGCCAGCAGCCGACCGGGACAGGGGGCTGCTGAAGCTTTCTTT
>TRBJ2-7|once|TRBD2|TRBV7-8
CASSPLAGSSGQYF
TGTGCCAGCAGCCCGTTAGCGGGATCCTCCGGGCAGTACTTC
>TRBJ2-2|-|-|TRBV7-3
CTSSPIHGGRNTGEPFF
TGTACCAGCAGCCCAATTCATGGGGGGCGGAACACCGGGGAGCCGTTTTTT
>TRBJ2-7|many|TRBD2|TRBV6-5
CASSYGRELYEQYF
TGTGCCAGCAGTTATGGGCGGGAGCTCTACGAGCAGTACTTC
>TRBJ2-1|-|TRBD2|TRBV24-1
CASSERLAGRYNEQFF
TGTGCCAGCAGCGAAAGACTAGCGGGAAGATACAATGAGCAGTTCTTC
>TRBJ1-6|-|TRBD1|TRBV10-2
CASSEDREVSPLHF
TGCGCCAGCAGTGAGGACAGGGAAGTTTCACCCCTCCACTTT
>TRBJ2-1|many|TRBD2|TRBV5-1
CASSLWTSGGTLSDEQFF
TGCGCCAGCAGCTTATGGACTAGCGGGGGAACCTTATCGGATGAGCAGTTCTTC
>TRBJ2-7|-|TRBD1|TRBV20-1
CSGSGGSYEQYF
TGCAGTGGGTCAGGGGGCTCCTACGAGCAGTACTTC
>TRBJ2-7|-|-|TRBV19
CASSMGTNYEQYF
TGTGCCAGTAGTATGGGGACAAACTACGAGCAGTACTTC
>TRBJ1-1|many|-|TRBV29-1
CSVEAPITEAFF
TGCAGCGTTGAAGCTCCAATCACTGAAGCTTTCTTT
>TRBJ2-3|few|-|TRBV20-1
CSARDLGTTDTQYF
TGCAGTGCTAGAGATTTGGGGACCACAGATACGCAGTATTTT
>TRBJ2-1|-|TRBD2|TRBV20-1
CSARESRSGMINELFF
TGCAGTGCTAGAGAGTCACGAAGCGGGATGATCAATGAGCTGTTCTTC
>TRBJ1-2|-|-|TRBV7-9
CASSLVRGFYGYTF
TGTGCCAGCAGCTTAGTAAGGGGGTTCTATGGCTACACCTTC
>TRBJ2-3|once|-|TRBV10-3
CAISWARNTDTQYF
TGTGCCATCAGTTGGGCGAGGAACACAGATACGCAGTATTTT